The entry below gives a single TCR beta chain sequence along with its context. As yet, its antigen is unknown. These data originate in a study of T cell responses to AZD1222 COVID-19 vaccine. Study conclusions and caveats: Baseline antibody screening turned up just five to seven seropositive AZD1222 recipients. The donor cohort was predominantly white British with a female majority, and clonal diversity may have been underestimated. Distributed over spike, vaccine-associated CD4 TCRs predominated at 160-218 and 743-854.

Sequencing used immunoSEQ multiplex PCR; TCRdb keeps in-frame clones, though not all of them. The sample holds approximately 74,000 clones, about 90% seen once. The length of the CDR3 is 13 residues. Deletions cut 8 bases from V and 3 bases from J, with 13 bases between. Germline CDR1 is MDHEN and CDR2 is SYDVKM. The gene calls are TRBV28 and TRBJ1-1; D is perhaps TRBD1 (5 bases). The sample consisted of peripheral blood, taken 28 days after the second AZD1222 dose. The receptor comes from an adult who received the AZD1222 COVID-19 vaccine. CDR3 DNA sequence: TGTGCCAGCGGGGGTTATGTGTACACTGAAGCTTTCTTT. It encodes CASGGYVYTEAFF.